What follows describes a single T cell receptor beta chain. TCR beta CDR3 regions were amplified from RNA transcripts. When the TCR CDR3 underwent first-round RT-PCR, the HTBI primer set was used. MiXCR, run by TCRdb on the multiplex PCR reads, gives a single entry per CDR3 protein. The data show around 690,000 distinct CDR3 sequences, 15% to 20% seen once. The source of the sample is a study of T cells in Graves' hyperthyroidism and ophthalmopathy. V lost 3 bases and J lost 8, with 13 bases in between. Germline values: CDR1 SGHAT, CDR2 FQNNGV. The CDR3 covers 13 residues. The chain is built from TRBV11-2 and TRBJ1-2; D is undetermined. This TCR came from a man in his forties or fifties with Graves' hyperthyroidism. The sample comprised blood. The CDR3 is CASSFNLYYGYTF. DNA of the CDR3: TGTGCCAGCAGCTTTAACTTATATTACGGCTACACCTTC.